This T cell receptor (beta chain) was captured in a study of cytomegalovirus exposure and HLA in healthy donors. The PCR had 60 Vbeta and 13 Jbeta primers. TCRdb's copy holds only in-frame clones and misses some; the assay was immunoSEQ multiplex PCR. The sample records 130,000 to 150,000 clones, roughly four fifths being singletons. This CDR3 contains 16 residues. The junction had 5 bases not matched to a gene; V was cut back by 1 base and J by 2 bases. Germline V gives CDR1 SGHTA, CDR2 FQGNSA. The source of this sequence is a male donor in good health and CMV-seronegative. What was sequenced was PBMCs. V gene TRBV7-2 combines with J gene TRBJ2-7; 10 bases map to TRBD2. The chain's CDR3 is CASSLVGTSETYEQYF. The CDR3, as DNA: TGTGCCAGCAGCTTAGTTGGGACTAGCGAAACCTACGAGCAGTACTTC. The full variable domain, rest sourced from reference TRBV7-2 and TRBJ2-7, is GAGVSQSPSNKVTEKGKDVELRCDPISGHTALYWYRQSLGQGLEFLIYFQGNSAPDKSGLPSDRFSAERTGGSVSTLTIQRTQQEDSAVYLCASSLVGTSETYEQYFGPGTRLTVT.